The 6 T cell receptor beta chains listed next were all sequenced from one sample in a study of tumor-infiltrating lymphocytes in localized non-small cell lung cancer. The table came from immunoSEQ multiplex PCR; TCRdb's copy has only in-frame clones and leaves some out. The sample gives 6,500 to 9,000 clones, 50% to 75% of which show up once; 10% to 15% is in the top ten. Sequencing used uninvolved lung tissue not adjacent to the tumor. These receptors all come from a human donor with non-small cell lung cancer.

The chain recombines TRBV6-1 with TRBJ2-3, with 12 bases identical to TRBD2. CDR3 size: 13 residues. Germline loops: CDR1 MNHNS, CDR2 SASEGT. V trimming: 8 bases; J trimming: 5 bases; junction bases outside the gene matches: 2. The CDR3: CASLAGGRDTQYF. In nucleotides, the CDR3 is TGTGCCAGCCTAGCGGGGGGGCGAGATACGCAGTATTTT.

The rearrangement links TRBV19 to TRBJ1-1; weak D call: TRBD1 (5 bases). This CDR3 is built from 12 residues. Trimming stripped 3 bases from V and 7 bases from J, with 9 bases between. Per the germline V gene, CDR1 is LNHDA and CDR2 is SQIVND (reference sequence). The CDR3 reads CASSISGNEAFF. The CDR3 region has the DNA TGTGCCAGTAGTATTTCAGGGAATGAAGCTTTCTTT.

Only a few counts were recorded for this clone. The chain employs TRBV2 and TRBJ2-1; possibly TRBD1 for D (6 bases). The CDR3 loop spans 14 amino acids. Trimming pared 4 bases from V and 4 bases from J, leaving 11 bases between. From germline, CDR1 is SNHLY and CDR2 FYNNEI. The CDR3, as DNA: TGTGCCAGCAGTGTTTTGAGGGGGTACAATGAGCAGTTCTTC. Encoded protein: CASSVLRGYNEQFF.

The rearrangement uses TRBV4-1 and TRBJ2-2; D is unclear. V was cut by 1 base and J by 2 bases, with 8 bases left in between. In germline, CDR1 is MGHRA, CDR2 YSYEKL. The CDR3 runs to 15 residues. CDR3 protein: CASSQGPLNTGELFF. The CDR3 DNA reads TGCGCCAGCAGCCAAGGGCCTCTCAACACCGGGGAGCTGTTTTTT.

This sequence joins TRBV5-1 and TRBJ2-7, with D tentatively TRBD1 (6 bases). V lost 4 bases and J 5 bases, leaving 13 bases between the germline ends. The CDR3 has 13 amino acids. Germline CDR1 reads SGHRS; CDR2 reads YFSETQ. CDR3 sequence reads: CASSNQGQNEQYF. CDR3 coding DNA: TGCGCCAGCAGCAACCAGGGGCAAAACGAGCAGTACTTC.

The rearrangement uses TRBV27 and TRBJ1-4; D ambiguous. This CDR3 is 12 amino acids long. Trimming shortened V by 7 bases and J by 6 bases, and 9 bases separated the two germline ends. Germline V gene data show CDR1 as MNHEY and CDR2 as SMNVEV (reference sequence). CDR3 sequence: CASTSGYEKLFF. The CDR3 coding sequence is TGTGCCAGCACTTCGGGGTATGAAAAACTGTTTTTT.